This T cell receptor beta chain was sequenced during a study of T cell repertoires in cytomegalovirus infection. Whole-study context: Public TCR beta signatures indicated both CMV infection and matching HLA type.

This clonotype was recorded many times. One entry per CDR3 protein results from TCRdb running MiXCR on the reads. The sample has approximately 500,000 distinct CDR3 sequences, around 10% seen once. V was cut by 6 bases and J by 4 bases, with 11 bases left in between. The CDR3 length is 13 residues. The receptor comes from a human donor in good health (CMV status not recorded). Some clones in this sample may be carry-over from other donors' samples. The rearrangement links TRBV12-3 or TRBV12-4 to TRBJ2-3; a weak D match, TRBD2 (6 bases). Specimen: PBMCs. In nucleotides, the CDR3 is TGTGCCAGCAGCTCGGAGGGCCCAGATACGCAGTATTTT. Translation: CASSSEGPDTQYF.